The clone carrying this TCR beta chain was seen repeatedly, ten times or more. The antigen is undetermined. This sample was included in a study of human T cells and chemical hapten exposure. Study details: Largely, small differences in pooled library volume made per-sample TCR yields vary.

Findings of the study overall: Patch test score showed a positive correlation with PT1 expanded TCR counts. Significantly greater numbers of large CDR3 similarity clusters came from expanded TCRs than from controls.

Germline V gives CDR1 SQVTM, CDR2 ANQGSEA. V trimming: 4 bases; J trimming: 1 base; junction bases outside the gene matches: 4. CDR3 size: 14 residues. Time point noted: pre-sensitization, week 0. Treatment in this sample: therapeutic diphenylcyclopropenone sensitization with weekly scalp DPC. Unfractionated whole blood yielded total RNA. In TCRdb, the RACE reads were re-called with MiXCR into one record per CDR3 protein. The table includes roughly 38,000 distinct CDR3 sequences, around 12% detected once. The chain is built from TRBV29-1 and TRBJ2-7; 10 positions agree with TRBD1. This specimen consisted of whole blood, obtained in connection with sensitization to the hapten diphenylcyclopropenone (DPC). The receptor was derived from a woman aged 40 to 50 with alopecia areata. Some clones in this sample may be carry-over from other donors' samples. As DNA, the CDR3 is TGCAGCGTTGCCGACAGGGGGCTATCCTACGAGCAGTACTTC. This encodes CSVADRGLSYEQYF.